This TCR beta chain was recorded in a study of neurological immune-mediated disorders. This clonotype was detected ten times or more. With 10-nucleotide random UMIs included, cDNA was synthesized by 5'RACE. MiXCR was run by TCRdb on the 5' RACE reads, yielding one entry per CDR3 protein. There are some 28,000 distinct CDR3 sequences in the sample; approximately 24% occur only once, and roughly 30% lies in the top ten. Material for sequencing was CD4+ T cells from blood. The sequence derives from a man between 50 and 59 years old with HTLV-1-associated myelopathy (HAM/TSP).

CDR3 nucleotide sequence: TGTGCCAGTAGTATCTGGGGGCGAGGGAACACTGAAGCTTTCTTT. Protein product: CASSIWGRGNTEAFF. V usage is TRBV19 and J usage is TRBJ1-1; weak D call: TRBD1 (6 bases). V lost 3 bases and J lost 1, with 12 bases in between. The CDR3 is 15 amino acids. Germline lookup yields CDR1 LNHDA and CDR2 SQIVND (reference sequence).